Below are 2 T cell receptor beta chains sequenced from a single sample in a study of blood T cell repertoires in COVID-19. Generated by immunoSEQ multiplex PCR, the TCRdb table keeps only in-frame clones and is missing some. In the table there are some 8,000 clones, approximately 84% of which are singletons. Sequencing used peripheral blood. The origin of the receptors is a human donor with active COVID-19. The donor label of this sample is uncertain.

The chain combines TRBV24-1 with TRBJ2-3; 8 bases align to TRBD2. The germline gives CDR1 KGHDR, CDR2 SFDVKD. This CDR3 is 15 amino acids long. Unmatched junction bases numbered 6, after V lost 4 bases and J lost 4 bases. CDR3: CATSDMAGGADTQYF. The CDR3 DNA follows: TGTGCCACCAGTGACATGGCGGGAGGCGCAGATACGCAGTATTTT.

The V and J genes are TRBV6-1 and TRBJ2-7, with D unclear. CDR1 and CDR2 (germline): MNHNS, SASEGT. This CDR3 comprises 16 residues. Trimming shortened V by 2 bases and J by 7 bases, and 21 bases separated the two germline ends. The CDR3 protein is CASSETPYSLFMEQYF. The CDR3 bases are TGTGCCAGCAGTGAAACCCCTTACAGCCTATTCATGGAGCAGTACTTC.